This entry describes one TCR beta chain. Antigen specificity is unknown. V lost 0 bases to trimming and J lost 4 bases; unmatched junction nucleotides: 5. Germline CDR1 GTSNPN, CDR2 SVGIG (reference sequence). This CDR3 comprises 14 residues. This entry comes from a study of CD8 T cells in ankylosing spondylitis. General observations from the study: Clones linked to disease were reported to show significant enrichment in matched ankylosing spondylitis synovial fluid. Some of these motif variants have turned up before, in reports on reactive arthritis synovial fluid and blood. Researchers report that disease-linked clones proved CD8+ and relatively rare in peripheral blood. Characteristic, it appeared, of ankylosing spondylitis blood was a TCR beta motif of several highly homologous variants.

TCRdb independently ran MiXCR on the 5' RACE reads; one entry per CDR3 protein. The sample holds some 200,000 distinct CDR3 sequences, about 13% seen once. Sequencing was carried out using blood, either unsorted or a sorted T cell fraction (not recorded which). The source of this sequence is a male donor with ankylosing spondylitis or in good health (not recorded which). The rearrangement joins TRBV30 to TRBJ2-7, with TRBD1 matching over 8 bases. CDR3 DNA: TGTGCCTGGAGTGTTGGACAGGGTATTTACGAGCAGTACTTC. It yields the protein CAWSVGQGIYEQYF.